Listed below are T cell receptor beta chains from one sample, sequenced in a study of response to subunit inactivated influenza vaccine. TCRdb reprocessed the RT-PCR reads with MiXCR, giving one entry per CDR3 protein. The table has approximately 680,000 distinct CDR3 sequences, more than 15% seen once. The sequencing here drew on PBMCs from blood, taken roughly 12 days after vaccination. All receptors come from a man over 45 who received an inactivated influenza vaccine. CDR3s include the opening cysteine and the closing phenylalanine or tryptophan. D genes are given only for firm matches. A clone size is listed for some rows: how often the clone was seen (once, few, many), or a class if it is expanded.

J gene: TRBJ1-1
D gene: .
clone size: few
V gene: TRBV12-3/TRBV12-4
CDR3 protein: CASIFGGGNTEAFF
CDR3 DNA: TGTGCCAGCATATTCGGGGGCGGGAACACTGAAGCTTTCTTT

J gene: TRBJ2-1
D gene: TRBD1
clone size: .
V gene: TRBV5-1
CDR3 protein: CASSIGDRGTLYNEQFF
CDR3 DNA: TGCGCCAGCAGCATAGGGGACAGGGGGACTCTCTACAATGAGCAGTTCTTC

J gene: TRBJ2-5
D gene: .
clone size: many
V gene: TRBV4-2
CDR3 protein: CASSQEWGETQYF
CDR3 DNA: TGTGCCAGCAGCCAAGAGTGGGGAGAGACCCAGTACTTC

J gene: TRBJ2-7
D gene: TRBD1
clone size: many
V gene: TRBV11-2
CDR3 protein: CASSFAGDSPSYEQYF
CDR3 DNA: TGTGCCAGCAGCTTCGCAGGGGACAGCCCATCCTACGAGCAGTACTTC

J gene: TRBJ2-5
D gene: .
clone size: .
V gene: TRBV5-1
CDR3 protein: CASSLVDGQETQYF
CDR3 DNA: TGCGCCAGCAGCTTGGTGGACGGCCAAGAGACCCAGTACTTC

J gene: TRBJ2-1
D gene: TRBD2
clone size: many
V gene: TRBV5-8
CDR3 protein: CASSLTSGSSNEQFF
CDR3 DNA: TGTGCCAGCAGCTTGACTAGCGGGAGTTCCAATGAGCAGTTCTTC

J gene: TRBJ1-4
D gene: .
clone size: few
V gene: TRBV20-1
CDR3 protein: CSASGNRNEKLFF
CDR3 DNA: TGCAGTGCTAGTGGGAACAGAAACGAAAAACTGTTTTTT

J gene: TRBJ2-2
D gene: .
clone size: few
V gene: TRBV7-2
CDR3 protein: CASSKGVPLNTGELFF
CDR3 DNA: TGTGCCAGCAGTAAAGGGGTACCGCTGAACACCGGGGAGCTGTTTTTT

J gene: TRBJ2-1
D gene: TRBD2
clone size: many
V gene: TRBV12-3/TRBV12-4
CDR3 protein: CASRGTSHEQFF
CDR3 DNA: TGTGCCAGCAGGGGGACTAGTCACGAGCAGTTCTTC

J gene: TRBJ2-7
D gene: .
clone size: .
V gene: TRBV5-6
CDR3 protein: CASSKDSLPHPGEQYF
CDR3 DNA: TGTGCCAGCAGCAAGGACAGCCTTCCCCACCCAGGCGAGCAGTACTTC

J gene: TRBJ2-1
D gene: .
clone size: many
V gene: TRBV29-1
CDR3 protein: CSVEKLAGGSYNEQFF
CDR3 DNA: TGCAGCGTTGAGAAATTGGCAGGTGGGTCCTACAATGAGCAGTTCTTC

J gene: TRBJ2-5
D gene: .
clone size: .
V gene: TRBV28
CDR3 protein: CASSSDQETQYF
CDR3 DNA: TGTGCCAGCAGTTCCGACCAAGAGACCCAGTACTTC

J gene: TRBJ2-7
D gene: TRBD2
clone size: many
V gene: TRBV6-2/TRBV6-3
CDR3 protein: CASSYRAGAHEQYF
CDR3 DNA: TGTGCCAGCAGTTACCGAGCGGGGGCCCACGAGCAGTACTTC

J gene: TRBJ2-1
D gene: .
clone size: few
V gene: TRBV20-1
CDR3 protein: CSARDAGTGYVNNEQFF
CDR3 DNA: TGCAGTGCTAGAGATGCCGGCACAGGATATGTTAACAATGAGCAGTTCTTC

J gene: TRBJ2-1
D gene: .
clone size: .
V gene: TRBV11-2
CDR3 protein: CASSLDLPVSYNEQFF
CDR3 DNA: TGTGCCAGCAGCTTAGATCTCCCTGTCTCCTACAATGAGCAGTTCTTC

J gene: TRBJ2-1
D gene: .
clone size: few
V gene: TRBV7-2
CDR3 protein: CASSFQESREQFF
CDR3 DNA: TGTGCCAGCAGCTTTCAGGAAAGCAGGGAGCAGTTCTTC

J gene: TRBJ1-2
D gene: .
clone size: .
V gene: TRBV10-3
CDR3 protein: CAISEEAFVGGYTF
CDR3 DNA: TGTGCCATCAGTGAAGAGGCCTTCGTTGGTGGCTACACCTTC

J gene: TRBJ2-1
D gene: .
clone size: many
V gene: TRBV20-1
CDR3 protein: CSARDRTVSNEQFF
CDR3 DNA: TGCAGTGCTAGAGATAGGACAGTCTCCAATGAGCAGTTCTTC

J gene: TRBJ2-5
D gene: .
clone size: .
V gene: TRBV7-8
CDR3 protein: CASSLDGGRETQYF
CDR3 DNA: TGTGCCAGCAGCTTAGATGGGGGTCGGGAGACCCAGTACTTC

J gene: TRBJ2-3
D gene: .
clone size: .
V gene: TRBV4-1
CDR3 protein: CASSQVVVGAGSTDTQYF
CDR3 DNA: TGCGCCAGCAGCCAAGTAGTTGTGGGGGCGGGGAGCACAGATACGCAGTATTTT

J gene: TRBJ1-2
D gene: .
clone size: .
V gene: TRBV28
CDR3 protein: CASRSRPNEGIYGYTF
CDR3 DNA: TGTGCCAGCAGGAGCAGGCCGAACGAGGGGATATATGGCTACACCTTC

J gene: TRBJ1-2
D gene: .
clone size: .
V gene: TRBV7-9
CDR3 protein: CASSEQGPDGYTF
CDR3 DNA: TGTGCCAGCAGCGAACAGGGTCCGGATGGCTACACCTTC

J gene: TRBJ2-7
D gene: .
clone size: .
V gene: TRBV6-5
CDR3 protein: CASSYSEGPSYEQYF
CDR3 DNA: TGTGCCAGCAGTTACTCTGAGGGTCCTTCCTACGAGCAGTACTTC

J gene: TRBJ2-7
D gene: .
clone size: few
V gene: TRBV10-3
CDR3 protein: CAISIRGYEQYF
CDR3 DNA: TGTGCCATCAGCATACGGGGTTACGAGCAGTACTTC

J gene: TRBJ1-1
D gene: .
clone size: many
V gene: TRBV5-1
CDR3 protein: CASSFQTGASTEAFF
CDR3 DNA: TGCGCCAGCAGCTTCCAGACGGGGGCGAGCACTGAAGCTTTCTTT

J gene: TRBJ2-7
D gene: .
clone size: few
V gene: TRBV20-1
CDR3 protein: CSARGRQRISSYEQYF
CDR3 DNA: TGCAGTGCTAGAGGCCGACAGAGAATATCCTCCTACGAGCAGTACTTC

J gene: TRBJ2-3
D gene: .
clone size: many
V gene: TRBV29-1
CDR3 protein: CSVDDPDQGGNTDTQYF
CDR3 DNA: TGCAGCGTTGACGACCCGGACCAGGGAGGTAACACAGATACGCAGTATTTT

J gene: TRBJ2-2
D gene: TRBD2
clone size: many
V gene: TRBV5-5
CDR3 protein: CASSLVGVRGGTGELFF
CDR3 DNA: TGTGCCAGCAGCTTGGTCGGTGTGCGGGGGGGCACCGGGGAGCTGTTTTTT

J gene: TRBJ2-1
D gene: TRBD2
clone size: .
V gene: TRBV7-2
CDR3 protein: CASSLFTSGSYNEQFF
CDR3 DNA: TGTGCCAGCAGCTTATTTACTAGCGGTTCCTACAATGAGCAGTTCTTC

J gene: TRBJ2-3
D gene: TRBD2
clone size: few
V gene: TRBV4-3
CDR3 protein: CASSQELRELGVDTQYF
CDR3 DNA: TGCGCCAGCAGCCAAGAGTTGCGGGAGTTGGGGGTGGATACGCAGTATTTT

J gene: TRBJ2-1
D gene: .
clone size: .
V gene: TRBV15
CDR3 protein: CATGLKATPYNEQFF
CDR3 DNA: TGTGCCACAGGCTTGAAGGCCACTCCCTACAATGAGCAGTTCTTC

J gene: TRBJ2-3
D gene: .
clone size: few
V gene: TRBV5-6
CDR3 protein: CASSFQHTDTQYF
CDR3 DNA: TGTGCCAGCAGCTTCCAGCACACAGATACGCAGTATTTT

J gene: TRBJ1-1
D gene: .
clone size: few
V gene: TRBV27
CDR3 protein: CASTNWGNTEAFF
CDR3 DNA: TGTGCCAGCACCAACTGGGGGAACACTGAAGCTTTCTTT

J gene: TRBJ2-3
D gene: .
clone size: .
V gene: TRBV27
CDR3 protein: CASNQRTSFGTQYF
CDR3 DNA: TGTGCCAGCAACCAGAGGACGTCATTCGGTACGCAGTATTTT

J gene: TRBJ2-7
D gene: .
clone size: .
V gene: TRBV7-9
CDR3 protein: CASTGHTFYEQYF
CDR3 DNA: TGTGCCAGCACCGGACATACTTTCTACGAGCAGTACTTC

J gene: TRBJ2-3
D gene: .
clone size: .
V gene: TRBV7-2
CDR3 protein: CASSFDTDTQYF
CDR3 DNA: TGTGCCAGCAGTTTTGACACAGATACGCAGTATTTT

J gene: TRBJ2-5
D gene: .
clone size: .
V gene: TRBV6-2/TRBV6-3
CDR3 protein: CASSWAVFPKETQYF
CDR3 DNA: TGTGCCAGCAGTTGGGCGGTTTTTCCAAAAGAGACCCAGTACTTC

J gene: TRBJ2-1
D gene: TRBD2
clone size: .
V gene: TRBV20-1
CDR3 protein: CSARGGGLAEWNEQFF
CDR3 DNA: TGCAGTGCTAGAGGGGGTGGGCTAGCGGAGTGGAATGAGCAGTTCTTC

J gene: TRBJ2-1
D gene: .
clone size: many
V gene: TRBV5-1
CDR3 protein: CASSSGTGRYNEQFF
CDR3 DNA: TGCGCCAGCAGCTCCGGGACTGGCCGATACAATGAGCAGTTCTTC

J gene: TRBJ1-1
D gene: .
clone size: few
V gene: TRBV19
CDR3 protein: CASSMGHLNEAFF
CDR3 DNA: TGTGCCAGTAGTATGGGGCACCTGAATGAAGCTTTCTTT

J gene: TRBJ2-7
D gene: TRBD2
clone size: .
V gene: TRBV7-3
CDR3 protein: CASSLYPSGRAKGNEQYF
CDR3 DNA: TGTGCCAGCAGCTTATATCCTAGCGGGAGGGCCAAAGGAAACGAGCAGTACTTC

J gene: TRBJ2-3
D gene: .
clone size: few
V gene: TRBV7-2
CDR3 protein: CASRFSPRGSDTQYF
CDR3 DNA: TGTGCCAGCAGGTTTTCTCCTCGGGGGTCGGATACGCAGTATTTT

J gene: TRBJ2-4
D gene: .
clone size: .
V gene: TRBV12-3/TRBV12-4
CDR3 protein: CASSLGGGAKNIQYF
CDR3 DNA: TGTGCCAGCAGCTTAGGAGGAGGCGCCAAAAACATTCAGTACTTC

J gene: TRBJ1-1
D gene: TRBD1
clone size: .
V gene: TRBV29-1
CDR3 protein: CSVEEWGTGVVF
CDR3 DNA: TGCAGCGTTGAAGAGTGGGGGACAGGGGTGGTCTTT

J gene: TRBJ2-3
D gene: TRBD2
clone size: few
V gene: TRBV2
CDR3 protein: CASSEVAGGPGDTQYF
CDR3 DNA: TGTGCCAGCAGTGAAGTGGCGGGGGGACCGGGAGATACGCAGTATTTT

J gene: TRBJ2-1
D gene: .
clone size: many
V gene: TRBV12-3/TRBV12-4
CDR3 protein: CASSLLQIRFF
CDR3 DNA: TGTGCCAGCAGTTTACTACAGATTCGGTTCTTC

J gene: TRBJ2-5
D gene: .
clone size: few
V gene: TRBV4-2
CDR3 protein: CASSQDVDSHQETQYF
CDR3 DNA: TGTGCCAGCAGCCAAGATGTGGACAGCCACCAAGAGACCCAGTACTTC

J gene: TRBJ2-1
D gene: .
clone size: many
V gene: TRBV20-1
CDR3 protein: CSASSAQAGKYNEQFF
CDR3 DNA: TGCAGTGCTAGTTCGGCGCAGGCGGGGAAATACAATGAGCAGTTCTTC

J gene: TRBJ2-5
D gene: TRBD1
clone size: .
V gene: TRBV2
CDR3 protein: CAICYGDSHRYSFQETQYF
CDR3 DNA: TGTGCCATCTGTTATGGGGACAGTCATAGGTATTCTTTCCAAGAGACCCAGTACTTC

J gene: TRBJ1-1
D gene: .
clone size: .
V gene: TRBV29-1
CDR3 protein: CSVDWMIRSNTEAFF
CDR3 DNA: TGCAGCGTTGATTGGATGATCCGGTCGAACACTGAAGCTTTCTTT

J gene: TRBJ2-7
D gene: TRBD2
clone size: .
V gene: TRBV30
CDR3 protein: CAWILAGGSSYEQYF
CDR3 DNA: TGTGCCTGGATACTAGCGGGAGGGAGCTCCTACGAGCAGTACTTC

J gene: TRBJ2-1
D gene: .
clone size: few
V gene: TRBV4-1
CDR3 protein: CASSQGGLIANEQFF
CDR3 DNA: TGCGCCAGCAGCCAAGGGGGCCTCATCGCTAATGAGCAGTTCTTC

J gene: TRBJ2-7
D gene: TRBD1
clone size: few
V gene: TRBV7-8
CDR3 protein: CASSLRGQGDYEQYF
CDR3 DNA: TGTGCCAGCAGCTTAAGGGGACAGGGGGACTACGAGCAGTACTTC

J gene: TRBJ1-1
D gene: .
clone size: .
V gene: TRBV20-1
CDR3 protein: CSARGGERTEAFF
CDR3 DNA: TGCAGTGCTAGGGGTGGGGAGAGGACTGAAGCTTTCTTT

J gene: TRBJ1-2
D gene: .
clone size: many
V gene: TRBV18
CDR3 protein: CASSPNPIRNYGYTF
CDR3 DNA: TGTGCCAGCTCACCAAACCCGATACGGAACTATGGCTACACCTTC